This T cell receptor beta chain was captured in a study of blood T cell repertoires in COVID-19. This CDR3 spans 14 amino acids. V shed 4 bases and J 0 bases; nucleotides not matched to a gene: 2. The germline CDR1 and CDR2 sequences are SQVTM and ANQGSEA. TCRdb's table, derived via immunoSEQ multiplex PCR, lists solely in-frame clones and lacks some. The sample carries tens of thousands of clones, more than 60% recorded once. The origin of this receptor is a woman between 70 and 85 years old with acute or convalescent COVID-19. The chain uses TRBV29-1 and TRBJ2-3; 9 bases line up with TRBD2. The source material was peripheral blood. The CDR3 sequence is CSVGLAASTDTQYF. CDR3 bases: TGCAGCGTTGGACTAGCGGCTAGCACAGATACGCAGTATTTT.